The 4 T cell receptor beta chains reported below all come from one sample, sequenced in a study of OX40 agonist ivuxolimab in advanced cancers. The method was immunoSEQ multiplex PCR; TCRdb's version includes in-frame clones alone and lacks a portion of them. This sample has tens of thousands of clones, with about 65% found just once. Source: CD4+ or CD8+ T cells sorted from blood, taken in a trial of the OX40 agonist ivuxolimab. The origin of the receptors is an adult with an advanced solid tumor such as melanoma, head and neck, liver or kidney cancer.

This clone came up once. This chain links TRBV7-3 with TRBJ1-4, with TRBD1 identical over 7 bases. V was pared by 1 base and J by 3 bases, with 20 bases of the junction left unmatched. CDR1 and CDR2 from the germline V gene are SGHTA and FQGTGA. The CDR3 covers 21 residues. The CDR3 here is CASSLKATGPHEGTSNEKLFF. In DNA form, the CDR3 reads TGTGCCAGCAGCTTAAAGGCGACAGGGCCCCACGAAGGGACGTCTAATGAAAAACTGTTTTTT.

The V gene is TRBV6-5, the J gene TRBJ1-2; D gene ambiguous. CDR1 is MNHEY, CDR2 SVGAGI, per germline. Trimming removed 7 bases at V and 6 bases at J, with 12 bases between. This CDR3 region has 12 residues. As DNA, the CDR3 is TGTGCCAGCACCCCCAAGTCCGATGGCTACACCTTC. This sequence encodes CASTPKSDGYTF.

V gene TRBV9 combines with J gene TRBJ1-4; D ambiguous. CDR3 length: 13 amino acids. The V and J ends lost 4 bases and 0 bases respectively, with 4 bases between them. Per the germline V gene, CDR1 is SGDLS and CDR2 is YYNGEE. The CDR3 reads CASSRATNEKLFF. Here the CDR3 DNA reads TGTGCCAGCAGCCGAGCAACTAATGAAAAACTGTTTTTT.

This chain links TRBV28 with TRBJ2-7, with D tentatively TRBD1 (5 bases). The CDR3 runs 14 residues. Trimming pared 4 bases from V and 3 bases from J, leaving 13 bases between. Looked up from germline, CDR1 is MDHEN and CDR2 is SYDVKM. CDR3 sequence: CASSSQGTHYEQYF. CDR3 DNA sequence: TGTGCCAGCAGTTCGCAGGGTACCCACTACGAGCAGTACTTC.